This T cell receptor beta chain was obtained from a study of blood T cells in healthy people across ages. Next came a second PCR, run for roughly 7 to 12 cycles, which used a sample-barcoded 5' primer along with a J-beta primer mix. Sequencing recovered at least 2.5 million CDR3-containing paired-end reads from each sample. TCRdb reprocessed the 5' RACE reads via MiXCR and lists one record per CDR3 protein. The table shows 1.5 million to 2 million distinct CDR3 sequences, with roughly a third occurring only once. V trimming: 4 bases; J trimming: 2 bases; junction bases outside the gene matches: 7. Germline V gene sequence: CDR1 SGHTA, CDR2 FQGNSA. The CDR3 has 15 amino acids.

This sequence was found in a woman aged 30 to 39 in good health. This sequence joins TRBV7-2 and TRBJ2-7, with 8 bases aligning to TRBD2. Sequenced input: blood. The CDR3 DNA follows: TGTGCCAGCAGCTCCATCGAAGCGGGGGCCTACGAGCAGTACTTC. Amino acid sequence: CASSSIEAGAYEQYF. Full variable domain (missing parts from reference TRBV7-2 and TRBJ2-7): GAGVSQSPSNKVTEKGKDVELRCDPISGHTALYWYRQSLGQGLEFLIYFQGNSAPDKSGLPSDRFSAERTGGSVSTLTIQRTQQEDSAVYLCASSSIEAGAYEQYFGPGTRLTVT.